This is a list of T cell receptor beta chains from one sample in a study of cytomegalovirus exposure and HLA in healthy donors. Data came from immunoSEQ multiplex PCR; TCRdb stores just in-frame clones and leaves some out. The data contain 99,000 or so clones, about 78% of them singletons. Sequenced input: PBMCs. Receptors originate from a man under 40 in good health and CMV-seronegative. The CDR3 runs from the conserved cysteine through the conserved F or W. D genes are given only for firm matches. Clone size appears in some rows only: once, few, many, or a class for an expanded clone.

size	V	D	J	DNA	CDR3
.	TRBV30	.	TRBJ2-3	TGTGCCTGTCAGAAAAGGACTGGGGGACTGGGGGTGGATACGCAGTATTTT	CACQKRTGGLGVDTQYF
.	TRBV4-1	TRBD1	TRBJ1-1	TGCGCCAGCAGCCAAGCCCTGATGGCAGGGGGGAACACTGAAGCTTTCTTT	CASSQALMAGGNTEAFF
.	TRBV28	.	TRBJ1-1	TGTGCCAGCAGTTTAGGAGGTAGGAAGAACACTGAAGCTTTCTTT	CASSLGGRKNTEAFF
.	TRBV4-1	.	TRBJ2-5	TGCGCCAGCAGTGGGGCGGGGACAGCGGAGCAGTACTTC	CASSGAGTAEQYF
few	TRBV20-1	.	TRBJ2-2	TGCAGTGCCTATCTACCCGGGGAGCTGTTTTTT	CSAYLPGELFF
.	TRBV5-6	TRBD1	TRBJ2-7	TGTGCCAGCACCTGGGGCCCCAGCAGGGGGACATACGAGCAGTACTTC	CASTWGPSRGTYEQYF
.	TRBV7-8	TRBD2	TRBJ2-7	TGTGCCAGCAGCTTAGTACTAGCGGGAGGGCTAGCAACCTACGAGCAGTACTTC	CASSLVLAGGLATYEQYF
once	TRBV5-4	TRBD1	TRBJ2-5	TGTGCCAGCAGCTTCGACAGGGGGCGGCGAGAGACCCAGTACTTC	CASSFDRGRRETQYF
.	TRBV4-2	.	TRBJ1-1	TGTGCCAGCCGCTTAAATAACCGGGATCCGAACACTGAAGCTTTCTTT	CASRLNNRDPNTEAFF
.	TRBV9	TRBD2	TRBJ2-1	TGTGCCAGCAGCGTAGGACTAGCGGGGTCTCAATTCAATGAGCAGTTCTTC	CASSVGLAGSQFNEQFF
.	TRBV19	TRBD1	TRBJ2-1	TGTGCCACCGACAGGGGGCGCGGCGGAGATGAGCAGTTCTTC	CATDRGRGGDEQFF
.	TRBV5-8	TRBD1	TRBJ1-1	TGTGCCAGCACTCGGGGACAGGGGAGAACTGAAGCTTTCTTT	CASTRGQGRTEAFF
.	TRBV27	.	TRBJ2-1	TGTGCCAGCAGTTTACCAATTAGTGGTGAGCAGTTCTTC	CASSLPISGEQFF
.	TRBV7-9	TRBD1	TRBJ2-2	TGTGCCAGCAGCTCAGCGCCGGGACAGGAGACCGGGGAGCTGTTTTTT	CASSSAPGQETGELFF
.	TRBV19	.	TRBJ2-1	TGTGCCAGTAGACCTGAGAGCTCCTACAATGAGCAGTTCTTC	CASRPESSYNEQFF
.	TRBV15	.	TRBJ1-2	TGTGCCACCAGAACATCGACAGCAATATATGGCTACCCCTTC	CATRTSTAIYGYPF
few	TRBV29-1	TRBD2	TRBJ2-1	TGCAGCGCAGAGGGACTAGCGGGAGGGAATGAGCAGTTCTTC	CSAEGLAGGNEQFF
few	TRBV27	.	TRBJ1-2	TGTGCCAGCAGCCAAGGGGGCTATGGCTACACCTTC	CASSQGGYGYTF
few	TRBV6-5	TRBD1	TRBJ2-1	TGTGCCAGCAGATGGATGGGACAGGGGATAAATGAGCAGTTCTTC	CASRWMGQGINEQFF
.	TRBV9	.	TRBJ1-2	TGTGCCAGCAGCGTAGAGACCGCCGGGGGCTACACCTTC	CASSVETAGGYTF
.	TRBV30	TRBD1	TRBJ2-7	TGTGCCTGGGTTACAGGGGGTAGCTCCTACGAGCAGTACTTC	CAWVTGGSSYEQYF
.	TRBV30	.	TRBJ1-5	TGTGCCCGGCCCCAGAAGGGGTATAGCAATCAGCCCCAGCATTTT	CARPQKGYSNQPQHF
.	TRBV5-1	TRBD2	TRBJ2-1	TGCGCCAGCAGCCCCGCTAGCGGGAAGGCCAATGAGCAGTTCTTC	CASSPASGKANEQFF
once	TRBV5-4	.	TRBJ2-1	TGTGCCAGCAGAGCCGGGAGAAACAATGAGCAGTTCTTC	CASRAGRNNEQFF
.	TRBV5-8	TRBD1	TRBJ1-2	TGTGCCAGCAGCTTGGGACAGGGGAGCTATGGCTACACCTTC	CASSLGQGSYGYTF
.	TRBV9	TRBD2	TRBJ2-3	TGTGCCAGCAGCATGACTAGCGGGAGCACAGATACGCAGTATTTT	CASSMTSGSTDTQYF